This TCR beta chain was profiled in a study of CD8+ T cells in alopecia areata. Study-wide context: The duration of tofacitinib was 6 to 18 months, with 6 months off drug afterward. The study's findings and limits: Clonality was higher in lesional than normal scalp, especially in alopecia totalis/universalis. Numerous expanded lesional clones remained in scalp and blood during tofacitinib.

As to treatment: oral pan-JAK inhibitor, 5-10 mg twice daily. J was trimmed by 6 bases and V by 0 bases; bases with no gene match: 3. Per germline, CDR1 KGHSH and CDR2 LQKENI. The CDR3 runs 16 residues. On this clone itself: Its antigen is not identified.

Reverse transcribed after extraction, RNA yielded cDNA as the sequencing template. Generated by immunoSEQ multiplex PCR, the TCRdb table keeps only in-frame clones and is missing some. The sample lists about 76,000 clones, around 61% seen once, with about a quarter in the top ten. The J gene is TRBJ2-3, the V gene TRBV18; TRBD2 matches 13 bases. The sequence was obtained from a human donor with alopecia areata. Source: CD8+ T cells sorted from blood, taken at week 24, from a patient treated with tofacitinib. In DNA, the CDR3 is TGTGCCAGCTCACCACCGCCGGGACTAGCGGGGGATACGCAGTATTTT. Its protein product is CASSPPPGLAGDTQYF.